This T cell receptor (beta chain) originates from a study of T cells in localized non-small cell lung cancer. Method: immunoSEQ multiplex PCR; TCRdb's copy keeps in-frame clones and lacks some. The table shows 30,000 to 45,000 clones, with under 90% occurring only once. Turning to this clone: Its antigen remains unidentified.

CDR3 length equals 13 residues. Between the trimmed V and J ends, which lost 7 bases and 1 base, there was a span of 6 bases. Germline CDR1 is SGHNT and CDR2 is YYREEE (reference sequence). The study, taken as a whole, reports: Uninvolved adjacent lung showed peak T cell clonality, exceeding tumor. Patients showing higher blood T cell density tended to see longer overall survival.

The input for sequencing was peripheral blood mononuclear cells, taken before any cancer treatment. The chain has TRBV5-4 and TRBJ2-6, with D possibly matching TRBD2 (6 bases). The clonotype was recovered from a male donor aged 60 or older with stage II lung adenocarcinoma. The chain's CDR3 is CASRESGANVLTF. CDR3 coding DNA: TGTGCCAGCCGGGAGTCTGGGGCCAACGTCCTGACTTTC.